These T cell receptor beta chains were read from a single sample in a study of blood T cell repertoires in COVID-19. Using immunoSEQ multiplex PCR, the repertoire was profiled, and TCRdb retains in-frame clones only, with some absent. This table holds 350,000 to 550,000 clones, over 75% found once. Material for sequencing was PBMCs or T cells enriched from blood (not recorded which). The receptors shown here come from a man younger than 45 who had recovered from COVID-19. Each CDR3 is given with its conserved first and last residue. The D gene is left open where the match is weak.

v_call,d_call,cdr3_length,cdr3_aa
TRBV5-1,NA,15,CASSLGEGPGEKLFF
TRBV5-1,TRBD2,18,CASSLEGTSGRGTDTQYF
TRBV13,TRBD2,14,CASSGGSSYNEQFF
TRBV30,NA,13,CAWSRQDHQPQHF
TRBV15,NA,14,CATSSKLSNQPQHF
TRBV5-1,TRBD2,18,CASSARVASGPSYNEQFF
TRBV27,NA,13,CARAGGQPYEQYF
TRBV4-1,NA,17,CASSQVYLGVRRNEQFF
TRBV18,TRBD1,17,CASSLGTGGSWVAEAFF
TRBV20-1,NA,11,CSAPGGTEQFF
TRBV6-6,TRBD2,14,CATLAGAILGELFF
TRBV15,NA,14,CATSRDQGSYEQYF
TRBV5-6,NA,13,CASSLGPDYGYTF
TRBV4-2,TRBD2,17,CASSQGLPGLGLAEQYF
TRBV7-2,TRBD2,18,CASSLVLAGGPTGETQYF
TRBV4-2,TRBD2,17,CASSQGLAGLKARTQYF
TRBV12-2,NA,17,CASRLARRDFGAGELFF
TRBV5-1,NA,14,CASSLGGEYNEQFF
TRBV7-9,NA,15,CASSVPRRSGYEQYF
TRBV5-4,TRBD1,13,CASSVQGYTEAFF
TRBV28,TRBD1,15,CASSLLGTGLGGYTF
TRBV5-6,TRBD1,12,CASSFRQGYYTF
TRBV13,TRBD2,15,CASSVGTSGYNEQFF
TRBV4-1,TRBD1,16,CASSQRGDRVGEKLFF
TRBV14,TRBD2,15,CASSQDASGAYEQYF
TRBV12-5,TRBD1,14,CASGFSTGGYGYTF
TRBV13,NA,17,CASSLARKDNLNTEAFF
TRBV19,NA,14,CASTPGFPYNEQFF
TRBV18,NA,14,CASSETRSSTEAFF
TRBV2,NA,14,CASSVEFGTDTQYF
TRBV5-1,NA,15,CASSLIGQDNSPLHF
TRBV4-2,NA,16,CASSQEKDTSSYEQYF
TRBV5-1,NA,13,CASSPLSGNTIYF